This entry concerns a single T cell receptor beta chain. The target antigen is unknown. Germline V gene lookup returns CDR1 SGHVS and CDR2 FQNEAQ. The V and J ends lost 2 bases and 0 bases respectively, with 8 bases between them. This CDR3 has 14 amino acids. This sample stems from a study of cytomegalovirus exposure and HLA in healthy donors. Study results and caveats: Most TCR sequences were seen very rarely across donors, but some public TCRs occurred in many. Per published reports, the classifier diagnosed cytomegalovirus status with high specificity and sensitivity. Overall, around 160 TCR beta chains were annotated as cytomegalovirus-associated.

Clones were sequenced by immunoSEQ multiplex PCR, and TCRdb holds only the in-frame ones, with some missing. The sample lists about 160,000 clones; roughly 91% were seen once. The sequence derives from a man aged 18 to 30 in good health and CMV-seropositive. The source material was PBMCs. This chain joins TRBV7-8 and TRBJ2-7; D is undetermined. This CDR3 is CASSLWHSSYEQYF. The DNA for the CDR3 is TGTGCCAGCAGCTTATGGCACAGCTCCTACGAGCAGTACTTC.